The entry that follows covers one TCR beta chain sequence. Trimming removed 2 bases from V and 0 bases from J, with 8 bases in between. Germline-derived CDR1 and CDR2 are MGHDK and SYGVNS. The CDR3 has 14 amino acids. Repertoires were generated with immunoSEQ multiplex PCR, while TCRdb's copy carries only in-frame clones and drops some. The table records 130,000 to 150,000 clones, about nine tenths of them present only once. These data belong to a study of blood T cell repertoires in COVID-19. The specimen was peripheral blood. The source is a human donor in a cohort sampled during active COVID-19. The V gene is TRBV25-1, the J gene TRBJ2-7; no clear D gene. The CDR3 region is CASSERVSSYEQYF. As DNA, the CDR3 is TGTGCCAGCAGTGAACGGGTTAGCTCCTACGAGCAGTACTTC.